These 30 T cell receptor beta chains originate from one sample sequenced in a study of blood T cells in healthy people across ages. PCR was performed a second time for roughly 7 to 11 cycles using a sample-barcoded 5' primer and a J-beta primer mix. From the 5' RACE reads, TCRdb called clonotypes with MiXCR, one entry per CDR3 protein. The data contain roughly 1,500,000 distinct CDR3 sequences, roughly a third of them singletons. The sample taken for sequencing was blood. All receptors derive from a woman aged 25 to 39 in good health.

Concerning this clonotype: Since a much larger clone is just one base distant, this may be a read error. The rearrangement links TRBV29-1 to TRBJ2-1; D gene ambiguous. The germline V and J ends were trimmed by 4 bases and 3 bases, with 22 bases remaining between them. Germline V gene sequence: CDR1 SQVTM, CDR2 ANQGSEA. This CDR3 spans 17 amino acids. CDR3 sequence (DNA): TGCAGCGTTGGAGTGCGAGGTGAGGTGAGCTTCTACAATGAGCAGTTCTTC. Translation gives CSVGVRGEVSFYNEQFF.

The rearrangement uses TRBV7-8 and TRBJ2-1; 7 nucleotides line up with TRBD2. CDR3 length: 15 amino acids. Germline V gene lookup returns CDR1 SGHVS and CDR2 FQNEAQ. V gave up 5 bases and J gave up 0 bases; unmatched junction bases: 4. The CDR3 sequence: CASSLTSNSYNEQFF. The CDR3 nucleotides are TGTGCCAGCAGCCTGACTAGCAACTCCTACAATGAGCAGTTCTTC. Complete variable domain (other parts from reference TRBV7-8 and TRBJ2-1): GAGVSQSPRYKVAKRGQDVALRCDPISGHVSLFWYQQALGQGPEFLTYFQNEAQLDKSGLPSDRFFAERPEGSVSTLKIQRTQQEDSAVYLCASSLTSNSYNEQFFGPGTRLTVL.

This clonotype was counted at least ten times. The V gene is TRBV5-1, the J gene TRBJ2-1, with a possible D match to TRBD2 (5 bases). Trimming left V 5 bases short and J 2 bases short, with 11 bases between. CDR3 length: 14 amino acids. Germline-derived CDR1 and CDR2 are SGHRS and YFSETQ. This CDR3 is CASSEAVTYNEQFF. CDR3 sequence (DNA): TGCGCCAGCAGTGAAGCGGTTACCTACAATGAGCAGTTCTTC.

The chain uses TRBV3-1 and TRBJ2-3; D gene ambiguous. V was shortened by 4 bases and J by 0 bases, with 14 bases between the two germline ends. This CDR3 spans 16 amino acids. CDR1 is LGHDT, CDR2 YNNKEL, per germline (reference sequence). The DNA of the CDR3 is TGTGCCAGCAGCCCCCGAGGTAGCCCTAGCACAGATACGCAGTATTTT. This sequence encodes CASSPRGSPSTDTQYF.

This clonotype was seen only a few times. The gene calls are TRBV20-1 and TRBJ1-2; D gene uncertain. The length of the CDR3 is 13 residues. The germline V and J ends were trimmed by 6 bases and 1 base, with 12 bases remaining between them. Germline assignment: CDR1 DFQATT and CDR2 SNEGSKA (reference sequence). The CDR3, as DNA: TGCAGTGCGCTTGGAAGCGGTAACTATGGCTACACCTTC. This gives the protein CSALGSGNYGYTF.

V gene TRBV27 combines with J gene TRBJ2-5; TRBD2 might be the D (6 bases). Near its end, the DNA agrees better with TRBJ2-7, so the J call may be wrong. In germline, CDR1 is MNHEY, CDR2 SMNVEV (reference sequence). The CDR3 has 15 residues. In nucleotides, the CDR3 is TGTGCCAGCAGCCCGACTGCAGGGAGGCCCTACGAGCAGTACTTC. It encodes CASSPTAGRPYEQYF.

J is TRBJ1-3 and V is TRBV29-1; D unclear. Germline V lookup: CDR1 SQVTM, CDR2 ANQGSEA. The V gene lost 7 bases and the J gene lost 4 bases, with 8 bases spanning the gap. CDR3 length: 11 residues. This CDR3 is CSAFAGNTIYF. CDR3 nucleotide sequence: TGCAGCGCCTTCGCCGGAAACACCATATATTTT.

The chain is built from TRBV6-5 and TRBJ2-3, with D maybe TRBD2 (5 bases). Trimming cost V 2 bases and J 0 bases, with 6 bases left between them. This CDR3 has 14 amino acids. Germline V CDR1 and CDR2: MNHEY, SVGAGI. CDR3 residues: CASSYDYSTDTQYF. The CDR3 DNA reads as TGTGCCAGCAGTTACGACTACAGCACAGATACGCAGTATTTT.

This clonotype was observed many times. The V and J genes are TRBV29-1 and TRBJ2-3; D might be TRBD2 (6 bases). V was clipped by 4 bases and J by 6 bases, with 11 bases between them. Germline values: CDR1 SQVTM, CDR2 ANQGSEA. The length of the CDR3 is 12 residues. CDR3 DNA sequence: TGCAGCGTTGTGGGGGGAAAGGATACGCAGTATTTT. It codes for CSVVGGKDTQYF.

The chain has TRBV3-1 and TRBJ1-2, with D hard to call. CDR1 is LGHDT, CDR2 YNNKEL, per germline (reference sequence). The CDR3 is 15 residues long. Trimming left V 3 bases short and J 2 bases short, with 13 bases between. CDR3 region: CASSHDPGPNYGYTF. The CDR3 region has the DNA TGTGCCAGCAGCCACGATCCGGGCCCAAACTATGGCTACACCTTC.

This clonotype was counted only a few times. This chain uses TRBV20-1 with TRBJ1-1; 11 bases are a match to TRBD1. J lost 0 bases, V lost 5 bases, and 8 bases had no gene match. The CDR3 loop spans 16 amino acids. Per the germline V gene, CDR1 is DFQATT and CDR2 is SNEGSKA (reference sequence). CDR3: CSALRTGGLLNTEAFF. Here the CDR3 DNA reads TGCAGTGCTTTAAGGACAGGGGGCCTTTTGAACACTGAAGCTTTCTTT.

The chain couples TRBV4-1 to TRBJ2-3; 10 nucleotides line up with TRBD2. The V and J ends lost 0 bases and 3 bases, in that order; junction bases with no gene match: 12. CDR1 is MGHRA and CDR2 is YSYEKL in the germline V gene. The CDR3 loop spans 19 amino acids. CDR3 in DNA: TGCGCCAGCAGCCAAGATGGAGCGGGAGGGCCGGTAGGGACAGATACGCAGTATTTT. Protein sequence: CASSQDGAGGPVGTDTQYF.

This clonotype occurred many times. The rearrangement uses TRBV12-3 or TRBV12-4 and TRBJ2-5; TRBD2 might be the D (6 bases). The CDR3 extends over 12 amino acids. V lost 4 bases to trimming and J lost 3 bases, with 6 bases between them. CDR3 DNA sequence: TGTGCCAGCAGTTGGGGGGAAGAGACCCAGTACTTC. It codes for CASSWGEETQYF.

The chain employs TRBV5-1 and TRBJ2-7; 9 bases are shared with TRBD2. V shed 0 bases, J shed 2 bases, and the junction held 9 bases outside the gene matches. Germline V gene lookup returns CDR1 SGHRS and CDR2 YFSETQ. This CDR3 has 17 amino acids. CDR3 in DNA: TGCGCCAGCAGCTTGGCCCAAACGACTAGCGGTCCCTACGAGCAGTACTTC. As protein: CASSLAQTTSGPYEQYF.

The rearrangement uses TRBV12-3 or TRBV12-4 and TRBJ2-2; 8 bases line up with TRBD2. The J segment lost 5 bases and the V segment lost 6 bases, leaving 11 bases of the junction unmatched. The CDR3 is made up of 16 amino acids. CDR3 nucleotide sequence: TGTGCCAGCAGCCGAGGGGGGCTAGCGGGTACCGGGGAGCTGTTTTTT. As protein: CASSRGGLAGTGELFF.

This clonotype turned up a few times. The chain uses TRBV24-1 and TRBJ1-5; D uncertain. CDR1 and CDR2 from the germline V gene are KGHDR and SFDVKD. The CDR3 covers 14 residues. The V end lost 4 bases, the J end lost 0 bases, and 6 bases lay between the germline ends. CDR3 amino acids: CATSDRYSNQPQHF. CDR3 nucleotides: TGTGCCACCAGTGACCGTTATAGCAATCAGCCCCAGCATTTT.

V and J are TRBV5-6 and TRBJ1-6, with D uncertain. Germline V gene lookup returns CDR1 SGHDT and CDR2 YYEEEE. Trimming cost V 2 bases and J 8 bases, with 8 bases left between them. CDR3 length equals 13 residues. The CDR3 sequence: CASSFHTDSPLHF. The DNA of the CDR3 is TGTGCCAGCAGCTTCCACACAGATTCACCCCTCCACTTT.

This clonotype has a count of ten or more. The CDR3 DNA reads as TGTGCCAGCAGCTCCGCCCGACTAGCGGATTTAGAGACCCAGTACTTC. This translates into CASSSARLADLETQYF. The rearrangement uses TRBV7-2 and TRBJ2-5; 9 bases match TRBD2. The CDR3 runs to 16 residues. Trimming removed 4 bases from V and 4 bases from J; junction bases left unmatched: 10. Germline CDR1 is SGHTA and CDR2 is FQGNSA.

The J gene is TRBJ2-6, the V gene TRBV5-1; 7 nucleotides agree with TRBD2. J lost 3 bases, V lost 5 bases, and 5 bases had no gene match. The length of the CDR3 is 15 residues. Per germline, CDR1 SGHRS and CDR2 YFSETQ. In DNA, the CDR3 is TGCGCCAGCAGGGAACGGGGGGATGGGGCCAACGTCCTGACTTTC. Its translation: CASRERGDGANVLTF. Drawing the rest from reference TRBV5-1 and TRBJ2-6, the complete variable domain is KAGVTQTPRYLIKTRGQQVTLSCSPISGHRSVSWYQQTPGQGLQFLFEYFSETQRNKGNFPGRFSGRQFSNSRSEMNVSTLELGDSALYLCASRERGDGANVLTFGAGSRLTVL.

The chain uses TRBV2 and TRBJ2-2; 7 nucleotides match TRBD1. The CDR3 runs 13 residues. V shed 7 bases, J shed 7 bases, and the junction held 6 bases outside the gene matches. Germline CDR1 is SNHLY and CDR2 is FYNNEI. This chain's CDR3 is CASNRGYGGELFF. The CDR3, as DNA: TGTGCCAGCAACAGGGGTTACGGCGGGGAGCTGTTTTTT.

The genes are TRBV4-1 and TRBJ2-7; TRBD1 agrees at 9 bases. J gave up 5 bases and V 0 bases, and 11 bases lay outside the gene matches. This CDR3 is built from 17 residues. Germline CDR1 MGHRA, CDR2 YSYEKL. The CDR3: CASSQDKFGQGTNEQYF. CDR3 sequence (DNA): TGCGCCAGCAGCCAAGATAAGTTCGGACAGGGGACCAACGAGCAGTACTTC.

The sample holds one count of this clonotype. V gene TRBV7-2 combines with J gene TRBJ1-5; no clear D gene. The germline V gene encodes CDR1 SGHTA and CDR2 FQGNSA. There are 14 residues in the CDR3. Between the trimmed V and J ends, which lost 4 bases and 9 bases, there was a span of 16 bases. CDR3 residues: CASSSRVSNRPQHF. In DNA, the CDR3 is TGTGCCAGCAGCTCAAGGGTTTCAAACAGGCCCCAGCATTTT.

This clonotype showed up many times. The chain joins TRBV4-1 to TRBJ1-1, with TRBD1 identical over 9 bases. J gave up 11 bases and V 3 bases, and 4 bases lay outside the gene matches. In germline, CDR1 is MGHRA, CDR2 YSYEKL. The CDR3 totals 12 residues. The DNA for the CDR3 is TGCGCCAGCAGCCATCGTGACAGGGGGGCTTTCTTT. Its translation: CASSHRDRGAFF.

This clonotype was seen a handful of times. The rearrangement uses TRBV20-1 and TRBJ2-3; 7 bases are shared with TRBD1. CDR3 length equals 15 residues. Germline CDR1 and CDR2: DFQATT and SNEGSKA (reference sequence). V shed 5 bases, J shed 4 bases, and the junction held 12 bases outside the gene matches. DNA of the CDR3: TGCAGTGCTCTCCAAGGGGGCGGGCTCGCAGATACGCAGTATTTT. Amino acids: CSALQGGGLADTQYF.

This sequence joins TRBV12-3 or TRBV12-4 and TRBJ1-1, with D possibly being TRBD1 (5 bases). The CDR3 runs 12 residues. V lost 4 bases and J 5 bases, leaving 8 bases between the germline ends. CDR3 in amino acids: CASSSDKTEAFF. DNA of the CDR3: TGTGCCAGCAGTTCGGACAAGACTGAAGCTTTCTTT.

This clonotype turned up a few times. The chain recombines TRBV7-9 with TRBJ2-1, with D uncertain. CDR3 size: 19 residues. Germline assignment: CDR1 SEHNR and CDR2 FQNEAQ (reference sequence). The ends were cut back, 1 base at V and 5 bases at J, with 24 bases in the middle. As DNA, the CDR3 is TGTGCCAGCAGCTTAGGCCTAAGATCCTCGGGTCTTAAGGACAATGAGCAGTTCTTC. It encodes CASSLGLRSSGLKDNEQFF.

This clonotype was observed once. The CDR3 spells CASRTGVGAYGYTF. The DNA of the CDR3 is TGTGCCAGCAGGACAGGGGTTGGGGCCTATGGCTACACCTTC. The gene calls are TRBV2 and TRBJ1-2, with 8 bases fitting TRBD1. Germline-derived CDR1 and CDR2 are SNHLY and FYNNEI. The CDR3 loop spans 14 amino acids. The V segment lost 6 bases and the J segment 4 bases; nucleotides outside the gene matches: 7. The full variable domain, in which reference TRBV2 and TRBJ1-2 provide the parts outside the CDR3, is EPEVTQTPSHQVTQMGQEVILRCVPISNHLYFYWYRQILGQKVEFLVSFYNNEISEKSEIFDDQFSVERPDGSNFTLKIRSTKLEDSAMYFCASRTGVGAYGYTFGSGTRLTVV.

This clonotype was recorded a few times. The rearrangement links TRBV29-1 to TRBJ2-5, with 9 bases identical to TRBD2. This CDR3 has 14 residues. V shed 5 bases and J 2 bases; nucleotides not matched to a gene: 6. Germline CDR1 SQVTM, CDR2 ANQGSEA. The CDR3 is CSVKRGDSQETQYF. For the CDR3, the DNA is TGCAGCGTTAAGCGGGGGGACTCGCAAGAGACCCAGTACTTC. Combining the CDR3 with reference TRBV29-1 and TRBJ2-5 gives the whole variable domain SAVISQKPSRDICQRGTSLTIQCQVDSQVTMMFWYRQQPGQSLTLIATANQGSEATYESGFVIDKFPISRPNLTFSTLTVSNMSPEDSSIYLCSVKRGDSQETQYFGPGTRLLVL.

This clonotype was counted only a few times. CDR3: CASSSELGGETGIGYEQYF. The CDR3, as DNA: TGTGCCAGCAGTTCCGAATTAGGGGGCGAAACCGGGATTGGGTACGAGCAGTACTTC. This chain connects TRBV28 to TRBJ2-7, with 7 positions matching TRBD1. V lost 4 bases, J lost 4 bases, and 22 bases stayed unmatched. There are 19 residues in the CDR3. Germline V gives CDR1 MDHEN, CDR2 SYDVKM. Combining the CDR3 with reference TRBV28 and TRBJ2-7 gives the whole variable domain DVKVTQSSRYLVKRTGEKVFLECVQDMDHENMFWYRQDPGLGLRLIYFSYDVKMKEKGDIPEGYSVSREKKERFSLILESASTNQTSMYLCASSSELGGETGIGYEQYFGPGTRLTVT.

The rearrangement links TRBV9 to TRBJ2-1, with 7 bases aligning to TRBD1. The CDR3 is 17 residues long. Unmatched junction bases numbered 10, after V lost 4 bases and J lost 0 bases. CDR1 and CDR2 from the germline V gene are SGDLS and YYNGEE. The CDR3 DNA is TGTGCCAGCAGCATAACAGGGGCCCTGGGCTCCTACAATGAGCAGTTCTTC. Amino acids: CASSITGALGSYNEQFF.